This T cell receptor beta chain emerged from a study of T cells in Graves' hyperthyroidism and ophthalmopathy. This clonotype was detected many times. Patients aged 18 to 65 had newly diagnosed hyperthyroidism of under 2 months' duration. Each diagnosis was grounded in clinical symptoms, serum thyroxine and TRAb, thyroid ultrasound, and orbital computed tomography. What was amplified from RNA transcripts were TCR beta CDR3 regions. A set of HTBI primers served as the primers for a first-round RT-PCR of the TCR CDR3. TCRdb re-called the multiplex PCR reads through MiXCR, storing one row per CDR3 protein. The top ten hold 10% to 13% of the sample, which has about 740,000 distinct CDR3 sequences, approximately 14% seen once. Germline CDR1 reads MDHEN; CDR2 reads SYDVKM. The CDR3 contains 21 residues. The V end was cut by 2 bases, the J end by 4 bases, with 31 bases between.

The clonotype was recovered from a woman younger than 35 with Graves' hyperthyroidism. This chain connects TRBV28 to TRBJ2-3; tentative D call: TRBD2 (5 bases). Sequencing was carried out using blood. The CDR3 sequence is CASSLPSIPHVTSTSADTQYF. In nucleotides, the CDR3 is TGTGCCAGCAGTTTACCATCTATACCCCATGTAACTAGTACTTCCGCAGATACGCAGTATTTT.